The present T cell receptor (beta chain) was sequenced within a study of OX40 agonist ivuxolimab in advanced cancers. Background for the entire study: The costimulatory receptor OX40 (CD134) was targeted by ivuxolimab, a fully human IgG2 agonistic monoclonal antibody. Intravenous ivuxolimab was administered to patients every 2 weeks at six dose levels: 0.01, 0.1, 0.3, 1.5, 3 and 10 mg/kg. Of the roughly 54 patients in dose escalation, 19 had hepatocellular carcinoma, approximately 15 had melanoma, 9 had renal cell carcinoma and 9 had head and neck cancer. In the dose-escalation cohort, around four fifths of patients were male, and the mean age was around 60 years, with a range of roughly 20 to 80. Prior anti-PD-1, anti-PD-L1 or anti-CTLA-4 therapy was permitted, and approximately 41% of dose-escalation patients had received checkpoint inhibitors. Partial responses were achieved by three dose-escalation patients, of whom one had hepatocellular carcinoma and two had cutaneous melanoma. The purpose of peripheral TCRbeta sequencing was to test whether ivuxolimab changed TCR sequence diversity and led to clonal T-cell expansion. The paper covers the monotherapy dose-escalation part of the phase I ivuxolimab trial, which included N ≈ 50 patients. Study-wide conclusions, independent of this receptor: Low levels of normalized T-cell clonal expansion were also shown by some nonresponding patients. At doses of 0.1 to 3.0 mg/kg, clonal expansion of both CD4+ and CD8+ T cells in blood was seen between baseline and week 6. In partial responders in the 0.1-3.0 mg/kg groups, normalized peripheral clonal expansion was found to be among the lowest, especially among CD8+ T cells. After ivuxolimab, expanded clones were on average more numerous among CD8+ T cells than among CD4+ T cells. Which antigens the clonally expanded peripheral T cells were specific for was not determined.

Genomic DNA was extracted from sorted cells for sequencing of the TCRbeta CDR3 region. TCRbeta CDR3 regions were sequenced using the immunoSEQ Assay. Not all clones reach the TCRdb copy of this immuneACCESS table, which keeps in-frame sequences only. Checked studies attribute under half of the gap to unresolved V genes and leave the rest unexplained. This sample holds about 74,000 clones; about 90% were observed only once. About 5.9% of the sample comes from the top ten. CDR1 and CDR2, looked up from the germline V gene, are LGHNA and YSLEER. The CDR3 runs 13 amino acids, cysteine and phenylalanine included. CDR3 DNA is the only sequence kept; it has 39 bases, read in frame from the first base. The V end loses 4 bases and the J end loses 4 bases, and a stretch of 9 bases separates them. The trial excluded patients who had a history of autoimmune disease or who were on systemic immunosuppression. Peripheral blood for TCR sequencing was collected from all dose cohorts at baseline, on cycle 4 day 1, and on cycle 7 day 1. The samples were drawn from a first-in-human, open-label, multicenter phase I dose-escalation trial of ivuxolimab. Adults with locally advanced or metastatic head and neck squamous cell, hepatocellular, melanoma or renal cell carcinoma were enrolled in the trial. Before TCR sequencing, CD4+ T cells and CD8+ T cells were sorted from peripheral blood as separate populations.

On this clone: The antigen it recognizes is unknown. No much larger clonotype is one base removed from it; base qualities were not supplied.

Material: CD4+ or CD8+ T cells sorted from blood, obtained in a trial of the OX40 agonist ivuxolimab. This chain is built from TRBV4-3 and TRBJ2-3; the D gene is perhaps TRBD1, on 5 matching bases. The sequence came from an adult with an advanced solid tumor such as melanoma, head and neck, liver or kidney cancer. The nucleotide sequence reads TGCGCCAGCAGCCCCTGGGGCCCAGATACGCAGTATTTT. This codes for CASSPWGPDTQYF.